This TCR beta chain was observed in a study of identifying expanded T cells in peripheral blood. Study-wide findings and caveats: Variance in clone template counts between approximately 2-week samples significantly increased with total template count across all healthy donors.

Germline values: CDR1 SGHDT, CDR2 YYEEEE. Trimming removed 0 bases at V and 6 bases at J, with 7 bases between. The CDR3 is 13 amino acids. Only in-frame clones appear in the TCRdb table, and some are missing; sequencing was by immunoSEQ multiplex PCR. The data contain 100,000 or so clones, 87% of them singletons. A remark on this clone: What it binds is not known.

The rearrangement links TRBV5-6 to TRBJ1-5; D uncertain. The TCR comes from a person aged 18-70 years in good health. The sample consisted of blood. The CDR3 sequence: CASSLGLGQPQHF. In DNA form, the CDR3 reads TGTGCCAGCAGCTTGGGTTTAGGTCAGCCCCAGCATTTT.